This T cell receptor (beta chain) was found in a study of blood T cell repertoires in COVID-19. Overall study context: PBMCs, B-cell-depleted T cells, or T cells provided the cDNA or gDNA that made up the material.

V gave up 1 base and J gave up 6 bases, with 11 bases separating them. Per germline, CDR1 SGHRS and CDR2 YFSETQ. The CDR3 loop spans 15 amino acids. Sequenced by immunoSEQ multiplex PCR; TCRdb stores in-frame clones only, minus some. The sample records roughly 140,000 clones, roughly 82% being singletons. This clonotype originated in a man aged 55-75 years with active or convalescent COVID-19. This sequence joins TRBV5-1 and TRBJ1-6; D may be TRBD1 (5 bases). The sequenced sample consisted of peripheral blood. CDR3 in DNA: TGCGCCAGCAGCTTGAATGTGGGGGGTAATTCACCCCTCCACTTT. Amino acid sequence: CASSLNVGGNSPLHF.